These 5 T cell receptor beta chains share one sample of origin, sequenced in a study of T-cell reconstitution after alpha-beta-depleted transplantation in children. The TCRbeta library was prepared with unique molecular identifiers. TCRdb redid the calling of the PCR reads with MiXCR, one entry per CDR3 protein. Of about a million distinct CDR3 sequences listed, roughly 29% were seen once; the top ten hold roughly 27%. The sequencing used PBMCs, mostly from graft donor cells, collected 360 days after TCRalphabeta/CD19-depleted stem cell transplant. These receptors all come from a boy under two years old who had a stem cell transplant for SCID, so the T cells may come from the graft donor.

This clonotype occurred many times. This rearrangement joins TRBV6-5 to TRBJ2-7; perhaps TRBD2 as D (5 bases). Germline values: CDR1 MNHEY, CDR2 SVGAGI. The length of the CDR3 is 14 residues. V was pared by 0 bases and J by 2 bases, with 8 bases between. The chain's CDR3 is CASSYSGGTYEQYF. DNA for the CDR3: TGTGCCAGCAGTTACTCCGGAGGTACCTACGAGCAGTACTTC.

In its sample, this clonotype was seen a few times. The CDR3 here is CASSFNRGVNTGELFF. The CDR3 region has the DNA TGTGCCAGCAGTTTTAACAGGGGGGTAAACACCGGGGAGCTGTTTTTT. The chain uses TRBV12-3 or TRBV12-4 and TRBJ2-2, with TRBD1 matching 8 bases. The CDR3 totals 16 residues. The J segment lost 2 bases and the V segment lost 3 bases, leaving 5 bases of the junction unmatched.

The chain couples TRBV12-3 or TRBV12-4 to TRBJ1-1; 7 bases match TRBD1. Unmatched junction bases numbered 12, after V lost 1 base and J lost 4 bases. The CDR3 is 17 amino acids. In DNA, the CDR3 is TGTGCCAGCAGTTTAGACGGGACAGCCGAATGGAGCACTGAAGCTTTCTTT. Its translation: CASSLDGTAEWSTEAFF.

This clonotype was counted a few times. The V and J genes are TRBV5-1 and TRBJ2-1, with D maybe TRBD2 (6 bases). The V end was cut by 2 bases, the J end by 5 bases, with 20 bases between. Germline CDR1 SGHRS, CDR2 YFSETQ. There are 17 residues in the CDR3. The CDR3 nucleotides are TGCGCCAGCAGCTTAGAGGGTGATTGGGGGGAACACAATGAGCAGTTCTTC. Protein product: CASSLEGDWGEHNEQFF. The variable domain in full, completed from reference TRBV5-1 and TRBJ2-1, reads KAGVTQTPRYLIKTRGQQVTLSCSPISGHRSVSWYQQTPGQGLQFLFEYFSETQRNKGNFPGRFSGRQFSNSRSEMNVSTLELGDSALYLCASSLEGDWGEHNEQFFGPGTRLTVL.

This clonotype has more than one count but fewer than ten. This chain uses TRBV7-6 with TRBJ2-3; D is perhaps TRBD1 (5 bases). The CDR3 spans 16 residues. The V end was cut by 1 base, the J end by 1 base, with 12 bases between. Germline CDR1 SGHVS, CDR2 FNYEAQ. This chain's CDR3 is CASSLGVQGRTDTQYF. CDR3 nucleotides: TGTGCCAGCAGCTTAGGGGTGCAGGGCCGCACAGATACGCAGTATTTT.